This TCR beta chain was captured in a study of blood T cell repertoires in COVID-19. Study overall: Sample material is recorded as cDNA or gDNA derived from T cells, B-cell-depleted T cells, or PBMCs.

This CDR3 is built from 15 residues. V was cut by 8 bases and J by 0 bases, with 16 bases left in between. Per the germline V gene, CDR1 is SGHTS and CDR2 is YDEGEE. Profiled with immunoSEQ multiplex PCR; TCRdb holds only in-frame clones, not every one. The sample includes under 200,000 clones, over 75% of them seen just once. The chain has TRBV5-8 and TRBJ2-3, with a tentative D call TRBD2 (6 bases). Sample: peripheral blood. The sequence derives from a man between 65 and 85 years old with active or convalescent COVID-19. The CDR3 spells CASARGTTSTDTQYF. The CDR3 nucleotides are TGTGCCAGTGCTCGCGGGACCACTAGCACAGATACGCAGTATTTT.